This TCR beta chain was sequenced during a study of vaccination and CD4 T cells after COVID-19 (dated by TCRdb to between 2021 and 2023). About the investigation overall: Convalescent patients had a positive SARS-CoV-2 result on nasal swab PCR, and of these patients, under ten had mild disease and one had severe disease. The convalescent cohort included six males and four females, with two Hispanic individuals, seven Caucasians, two Asians and one multiracial person. Two doses of either the Pfizer-BioNTech BNT162b2 vaccine (n=8) or the Moderna mRNA-1273 vaccine (n=2) were administered to participants. Post-COVID blood samples from convalescent patients were collected a median of roughly 100 days after diagnosis, with a range of 35 to 161 days. Post-vaccine blood samples were obtained a median of approximately 70 days after the second vaccine dose, with a range of roughly 14 to 241 days. Overlapping spike peptide pools from SARS-CoV-2 and from the common cold coronaviruses HCoV-NL63, HCoV-OC43 and HCoV-229E were used as culture stimuli. In control cultures, a CEFX viral epitope pool was used as positive control, an HIV-1 Nef peptide pool was used as negative control, or no peptide was added. In ten to eleven COVID-19 convalescent patients and a handful of infection-naive healthy vaccine recipients, researchers compared the spike-specific CD4+ TCR repertoire from before mRNA vaccination with the repertoire from after.

V is trimmed back by 7 bases and J by 4 bases, and the junction contains 5 bases that no gene match accounts for. According to the germline V gene, CDR1 reads MNHNS and CDR2 reads SASEGT. Including cysteine and phenylalanine, the CDR3 has 14 amino acids. The DNA shown is the 42-base CDR3, in frame from base 1. The paper as a whole reports these results and caveats: Relatively few convalescent patients were included in the study, and early timepoints after natural infection were not analyzed. Of the vaccine-specific clones found in convalescent patients, nearly all (304 of 307) were mono-reactive for SARS-CoV-2 spike instead of being cross-reactive with common cold coronaviruses. The median number of SARS-CoV-2-reactive clonotypes rose from fewer than 25 after infection to 38 after vaccination, but the change was not significant. Among convalescent patients, a median about 87% of the SARS-CoV-2-reactive clones seen after vaccination appeared only after vaccination, which suggests priming specific to the vaccine.

In regard to this clonotype: Its antigen is still unknown. The input lacks base qualities; no much larger clone sits a single base away.

The library was built by means of PCR. TCR sequencing of DNA from cultured CD4+ T cells used the Oncomine TCR Beta short-read assay at the Johns Hopkins FTIC core. The QIAamp micro DNA kit was used to extract genomic DNA from the cultured CD4+ T cells. Oncomine TCR Beta libraries from cultured CD4+ T cells were pooled with unique dual indexes and sequenced on an Illumina iSeq 100. The paper's processing steps were these. Non-productive sequences were removed, and CDR3s not starting with C, not ending with F or W, or shorter than 7 amino acids were discarded. The MANAFEST web application identified antigen-specific clonotypes by comparing peptide-stimulated wells against reference wells and other culture wells. An FDR below 0.05, an odds ratio above 5, and a productive frequency above 0.1% in at least two of three replicate wells were required for clones to be considered positive. A clonotype counted as cross-reactive if it showed significant expansion both in the SARS-CoV-2 spike wells and in at least one common cold coronavirus spike condition. Using R version 3.6.1, CDR3 homology was evaluated through Levenshtein distances (stringdist) along with unrooted phylogenetic trees (ape). The public reads were run again by TCRdb, first through fastp at Q25 and then through MiXCR, and only productive beta chains were kept. Identical CDR3 protein sequences are pooled into one entry, listed with their most common genes and DNA. These V and J calls rely on TCRdb rather than the paper's analysis. In all, the sample holds approximately 17,000 distinct CDR3 sequences, and over 50% of those were seen once. The leading ten clones occupy 6.6% of the sample.

The treatment or condition label of this sample denotes: 10-day PBMC culture with coronavirus spike peptide pools or control peptides (ViraFEST assay). The ViraFEST assay was used in the study, in which antigen-specific T cells were expanded with peptide pools and expanded clonotypes were subsequently identified by TCR sequencing. The positive SARS-CoV-2 PCR tests of the convalescent patients were dated from March to December 2020, before the Alpha, Beta and Delta variants emerged in the United States. PBMCs were cultured at around 2.2 million per well in IMDM supplemented with 5% human AB serum and 8.5 to 10 IU/ml IL-2, with about 10 ug/ml peptide pools added. Half of the culture medium was replaced with fresh IL-2-containing medium on days 3 and 7. Once the cells had been in culture for over nine days, the EasySep CD4+ T cell isolation kit was used to isolate CD4+ T cells by negative selection. Ficoll-Paque Plus gradient centrifugation was used to isolate PBMCs from whole blood, and the isolated PBMCs were then either used fresh or cryopreserved at -140C. In general, triplicate wells were set up for every culture condition.

The chain joins TRBV6-1 to TRBJ2-5; the junction holds 11 bases that match TRBD1. This clonotype was obtained from a human donor who had recovered from COVID-19. The sample in question was CD4+ T cells from blood, cultured in vitro, obtained before SARS-CoV-2 vaccination. The CDR3 is CASTGGQGGETQYF. Here is the DNA: TGTGCCAGCACCGGGGGACAGGGGGGAGAGACCCAGTACTTC.